The source of this TCR beta chain is a study of control samples from healthy donors and cancer patients. Only in-frame clones appear in the TCRdb table, and some are missing; sequencing was by immunoSEQ multiplex PCR. The data contain about 97,000 clones, around nine tenths of them singletons. V was shortened by 4 bases and J by 6 bases, with 9 bases between the two germline ends. The CDR3 spans 12 residues. CDR1 is MNHNY, CDR2 SVGAGI, per germline (reference sequence). This clonotype was obtained from a man aged 30 to 45 in good health. The sample comprised blood. This chain links TRBV6-6 with TRBJ1-2, with TRBD1 as a possible D gene (5 bases). The CDR3 DNA sequence: TGTGCCAGCAGTTCCTTCAGGGATGGCTACACCTTC. Protein sequence: CASSSFRDGYTF.